Listed below are T cell receptor beta chains from one sample, sequenced in a study of blood T cell repertoires in COVID-19. Some clones are missing from TCRdb's copy, which holds only in-frame ones; the method was immunoSEQ multiplex PCR. This table holds 200,000 or so clones, roughly 80% found once. The material sequenced was peripheral blood. These receptor sequences come from a human donor in a cohort sampled during active COVID-19. Each CDR3 is given with its conserved first and last residue. Fields, in order: CDR3 protein, CDR3 DNA, J gene, V gene, clone size, D gene. The D gene is left open where the match is weak. Where a row states a size, it is once, few, many or the class of an expanded clone; other rows omit it.

cdr3_aa: CASRVLRTGGFNSPLHF; cdr3_nt: TGTGCCAGTAGAGTATTGAGGACAGGGGGTTTTAATTCACCCCTCCACTTT; j_call: TRBJ1-6; v_call: TRBV19; clone_size: -; d_call: TRBD1
cdr3_aa: CASSTQNIQYF; cdr3_nt: TGTGCCAGCAGTACTCAAAACATTCAGTACTTC; j_call: TRBJ2-4; v_call: TRBV2; clone_size: -; d_call: -
cdr3_aa: CASSQIHQGQPQHF; cdr3_nt: TGTGCCAGCAGCCAGATACATCAGGGTCAGCCCCAGCATTTT; j_call: TRBJ1-5; v_call: TRBV3-1/TRBV3-2; clone_size: -; d_call: -
cdr3_aa: CASSPKTANTEAFF; cdr3_nt: TGCGCCAGCAGCCCGAAGACAGCGAACACTGAAGCTTTCTTT; j_call: TRBJ1-1; v_call: TRBV5-1; clone_size: -; d_call: -
cdr3_aa: CASSSGAGVTGELFF; cdr3_nt: TGTGCCAGCAGCTCAGGGGCGGGAGTTACCGGGGAGCTGTTTTTT; j_call: TRBJ2-2; v_call: TRBV7-9; clone_size: -; d_call: -
cdr3_aa: CASSRFQTSGANTGELFF; cdr3_nt: TGTGCCAGCAGCCGCTTCCAAACTAGCGGAGCGAACACCGGGGAGCTGTTTTTT; j_call: TRBJ2-2; v_call: TRBV27; clone_size: few; d_call: TRBD2
cdr3_aa: CASSYRGPGDTQYF; cdr3_nt: TGTGCCAGCAGCTACAGGGGCCCGGGCGATACGCAGTATTTT; j_call: TRBJ2-3; v_call: TRBV11-2; clone_size: -; d_call: TRBD1
cdr3_aa: CASSLQGLYEQYF; cdr3_nt: TGTGCCAGCAGTTTACAGGGATTGTACGAGCAGTACTTC; j_call: TRBJ2-7; v_call: TRBV7-9; clone_size: -; d_call: -
cdr3_aa: CASSQDLGGPNSPLHF; cdr3_nt: TGTGCCAGCAGCCAAGATCTTGGAGGACCTAATTCACCCCTCCACTTT; j_call: TRBJ1-6; v_call: TRBV4-2; clone_size: -; d_call: -
cdr3_aa: CASSAPDQSAGDFHEQYF; cdr3_nt: TGTGCCAGCAGCGCCCCGGACCAGAGTGCGGGAGATTTCCACGAGCAGTACTTC; j_call: TRBJ2-7; v_call: TRBV5-4; clone_size: -; d_call: TRBD2
cdr3_aa: CASSHRGMEPKNIQYF; cdr3_nt: TGTGCCAGCAGCCACAGGGGAATGGAGCCCAAAAACATTCAGTACTTC; j_call: TRBJ2-4; v_call: TRBV16; clone_size: once; d_call: -
cdr3_aa: CASSFHQDSAGNTIYF; cdr3_nt: TGTGCCAGCAGTTTCCACCAGGACTCGGCTGGAAACACCATATATTTT; j_call: TRBJ1-3; v_call: TRBV6-2/TRBV6-3; clone_size: -; d_call: -
cdr3_aa: CAWSQPWGDSPLHF; cdr3_nt: TGTGCCTGGAGCCAACCCTGGGGCGATTCACCCCTCCACTTT; j_call: TRBJ1-6; v_call: TRBV30; clone_size: -; d_call: -
cdr3_aa: CATSDPGVSGANVLTF; cdr3_nt: TGTGCCACCAGTGATCCCGGGGTTTCTGGGGCCAACGTCCTGACTTTC; j_call: TRBJ2-6; v_call: TRBV24-1; clone_size: -; d_call: -
cdr3_aa: CASSELAGNSGANVLTF; cdr3_nt: TGTGCCAGCAGCGAACTAGCGGGAAACTCTGGGGCCAACGTCCTGACTTTC; j_call: TRBJ2-6; v_call: TRBV9; clone_size: -; d_call: TRBD2
cdr3_aa: CASSRDWTYEQYF; cdr3_nt: TGTGCCAGCAGCCGGGACTGGACCTACGAGCAGTACTTC; j_call: TRBJ2-7; v_call: TRBV3-1/TRBV3-2; clone_size: -; d_call: -
cdr3_aa: CASSWTGWSTEAFF; cdr3_nt: TGTGCCAGTAGCTGGACAGGTTGGAGCACTGAAGCTTTCTTT; j_call: TRBJ1-1; v_call: TRBV19; clone_size: -; d_call: TRBD1
cdr3_aa: CATSDQMIGANEQFF; cdr3_nt: TGTGCCACCAGTGACCAGATGATTGGGGCGAATGAGCAGTTCTTC; j_call: TRBJ2-1; v_call: TRBV24-1; clone_size: few; d_call: -
cdr3_aa: CASSIVGDNYGYTF; cdr3_nt: TGTGCCAGTAGTATTGTAGGAGATAACTATGGCTACACCTTC; j_call: TRBJ1-2; v_call: TRBV19; clone_size: -; d_call: -
cdr3_aa: CASSRGGTEAFF; cdr3_nt: TGTGCCAGCAGCCGCGGAGGGACTGAAGCTTTCTTT; j_call: TRBJ1-1; v_call: TRBV12-3/TRBV12-4; clone_size: -; d_call: -
cdr3_aa: CATSGGLAGPGELFF; cdr3_nt: TGTGCCACCTCGGGCGGACTAGCGGGTCCCGGGGAGCTGTTTTTT; j_call: TRBJ2-2; v_call: TRBV24-1; clone_size: -; d_call: TRBD2
cdr3_aa: CASSFRTLAGVNEQFF; cdr3_nt: TGTGCCAGCAGCTTCCGGACGCTAGCGGGGGTCAATGAGCAGTTCTTC; j_call: TRBJ2-1; v_call: TRBV7-9; clone_size: once; d_call: TRBD2
cdr3_aa: CASSFHRGVDTIYF; cdr3_nt: TGTGCCAGCAGCTTCCACAGGGGGGTTGACACCATATATTTT; j_call: TRBJ1-3; v_call: TRBV7-2; clone_size: -; d_call: TRBD1
cdr3_aa: CASSKTGALNEKLFF; cdr3_nt: TGTGCCAGCAGTAAGACAGGGGCTCTGAATGAAAAACTGTTTTTT; j_call: TRBJ1-4; v_call: TRBV6-5; clone_size: -; d_call: TRBD1
cdr3_aa: CASSSSPLPRTGDGYTF; cdr3_nt: TGTGCCAGCAGCTCGTCCCCTCTCCCCCGGACAGGGGATGGCTACACCTTC; j_call: TRBJ1-2; v_call: TRBV7-9; clone_size: -; d_call: TRBD1
cdr3_aa: CASTPGQGPYEQYF; cdr3_nt: TGCGCCAGCACCCCCGGGCAGGGCCCTTACGAGCAGTACTTC; j_call: TRBJ2-7; v_call: TRBV5-1; clone_size: once; d_call: -
cdr3_aa: CASSQPGLAGPAIYNEQFF; cdr3_nt: TGTGCCAGCTCACAACCGGGACTAGCGGGACCAGCCATTTACAATGAGCAGTTCTTC; j_call: TRBJ2-1; v_call: TRBV18; clone_size: -; d_call: TRBD2
cdr3_aa: CASRPGGYGELFF; cdr3_nt: TGCGCCAGCAGGCCGGGAGGCTACGGGGAGCTGTTTTTT; j_call: TRBJ2-2; v_call: TRBV10-1; clone_size: many; d_call: TRBD2
cdr3_aa: CASSWSGTANEKLFF; cdr3_nt: TGTGCCAGCAGTTGGTCGGGGACAGCTAATGAAAAACTGTTTTTT; j_call: TRBJ1-4; v_call: TRBV6-5; clone_size: once; d_call: TRBD1
cdr3_aa: CASSQAFGMRAEAFF; cdr3_nt: TGTGCCAGCAGCCAAGCTTTTGGAATGAGGGCTGAAGCTTTCTTT; j_call: TRBJ1-1; v_call: TRBV3-1/TRBV3-2; clone_size: -; d_call: -
cdr3_aa: CASRDRQGTNEKLFF; cdr3_nt: TGTGCCAGCAGGGATAGACAGGGAACTAATGAAAAACTGTTTTTT; j_call: TRBJ1-4; v_call: TRBV2; clone_size: -; d_call: TRBD1
cdr3_aa: CASNEQGGYYEQYF; cdr3_nt: TGTGCCAGCAACGAACAGGGTGGTTACTACGAGCAGTACTTC; j_call: TRBJ2-7; v_call: TRBV7-9; clone_size: -; d_call: -
cdr3_aa: CASRPGGGNTGELFF; cdr3_nt: TGTGCCAGCAGACCCGGGGGGGGCAACACCGGGGAGCTGTTTTTT; j_call: TRBJ2-2; v_call: TRBV7-9; clone_size: once; d_call: TRBD2
cdr3_aa: CAISRDRASTDTQYF; cdr3_nt: TGTGCCATCAGCAGGGACAGGGCCAGCACAGATACGCAGTATTTT; j_call: TRBJ2-3; v_call: TRBV10-3; clone_size: -; d_call: TRBD1
cdr3_aa: CASSPGQNYGYTF; cdr3_nt: TGTGCCAGCAGCCCGGGACAGAACTATGGCTACACCTTC; j_call: TRBJ1-2; v_call: TRBV14; clone_size: once; d_call: TRBD1
cdr3_aa: CASSDPAKSGYEQYF; cdr3_nt: TGTGCCAGCAGCGACCCAGCGAAATCGGGCTACGAGCAGTACTTC; j_call: TRBJ2-7; v_call: TRBV7-6; clone_size: -; d_call: -
cdr3_aa: CASSLTGGETEAFF; cdr3_nt: TGTGCCAGCTCACTAACAGGGGGTGAAACTGAAGCTTTCTTT; j_call: TRBJ1-1; v_call: TRBV18; clone_size: -; d_call: TRBD1
cdr3_aa: CASNSLSSPQHF; cdr3_nt: TGTGCCAGCAATTCCTTGAGTAGTCCCCAGCATTTT; j_call: TRBJ1-5; v_call: TRBV28; clone_size: -; d_call: -
cdr3_aa: CASSPLGGKWGQPQHF; cdr3_nt: TGTGCCAGCAGCCCTCTGGGGGGGAAATGGGGTCAGCCCCAGCATTTT; j_call: TRBJ1-5; v_call: TRBV28; clone_size: -; d_call: -
cdr3_aa: CASSSGQTSYEQYF; cdr3_nt: TGCGCCAGCAGCTCGGGACAGACGTCCTACGAGCAATACTTC; j_call: TRBJ2-7; v_call: TRBV5-1; clone_size: -; d_call: TRBD1
cdr3_aa: CASSLGPTNQPQHF; cdr3_nt: TGCGCCAGCAGCTTGGGACCGACAAATCAGCCCCAGCATTTT; j_call: TRBJ1-5; v_call: TRBV5-1; clone_size: -; d_call: -
cdr3_aa: CASSPYQGGSGNTIYF; cdr3_nt: TGCGCCAGCAGCCCATACCAGGGAGGCTCTGGAAACACCATATATTTT; j_call: TRBJ1-3; v_call: TRBV5-1; clone_size: -; d_call: -
cdr3_aa: CASSSLPTSGVQETQYF; cdr3_nt: TGTGCCAGCAGCTCCCTTCCGACTAGCGGGGTCCAAGAGACCCAGTACTTC; j_call: TRBJ2-5; v_call: TRBV11-2; clone_size: once; d_call: TRBD2
cdr3_aa: CASSDPLGQYF; cdr3_nt: TGTGCCAGCAGTGATCCCCTCGGGCAGTACTTC; j_call: TRBJ2-7; v_call: TRBV6-1; clone_size: -; d_call: -
cdr3_aa: CASEDSTYEQYF; cdr3_nt: TGTGCCAGCGAGGATTCAACCTACGAGCAGTACTTC; j_call: TRBJ2-7; v_call: TRBV28; clone_size: -; d_call: -
cdr3_aa: CASGGGLKTQYF; cdr3_nt: TGTGCCAGCGGGGGGGGGTTGAAGACCCAGTACTTC; j_call: TRBJ2-5; v_call: TRBV5-4; clone_size: -; d_call: TRBD2
cdr3_aa: CASSLSGKGNEQFF; cdr3_nt: TGTGCCAGCAGCTTATCCGGGAAAGGCAATGAGCAGTTCTTC; j_call: TRBJ2-1; v_call: TRBV7-9; clone_size: -; d_call: -
cdr3_aa: CASSALQGTDFDEQYF; cdr3_nt: TGTGCCAGCAGTGCCCTACAGGGTACGGATTTCGACGAGCAGTACTTC; j_call: TRBJ2-7; v_call: TRBV6-1; clone_size: once; d_call: -
cdr3_aa: CASSEASGMGTEAFF; cdr3_nt: TGTGCCAGCAGTGAAGCTAGCGGGATGGGCACTGAAGCTTTCTTT; j_call: TRBJ1-1; v_call: TRBV2; clone_size: -; d_call: -